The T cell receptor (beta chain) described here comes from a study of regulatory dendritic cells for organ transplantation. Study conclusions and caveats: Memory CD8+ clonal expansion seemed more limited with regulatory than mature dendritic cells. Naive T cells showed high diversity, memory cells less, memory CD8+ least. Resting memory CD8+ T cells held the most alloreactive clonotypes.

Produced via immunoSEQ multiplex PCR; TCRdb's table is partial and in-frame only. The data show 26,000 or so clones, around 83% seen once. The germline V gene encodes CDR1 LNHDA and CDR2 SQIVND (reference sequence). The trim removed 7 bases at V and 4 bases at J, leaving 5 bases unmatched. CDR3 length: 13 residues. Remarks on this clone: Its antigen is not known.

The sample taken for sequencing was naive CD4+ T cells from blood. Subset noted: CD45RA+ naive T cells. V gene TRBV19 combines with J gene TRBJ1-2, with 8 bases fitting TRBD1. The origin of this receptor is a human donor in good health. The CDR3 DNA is TGTGCCAGTACTCCGGACAGGGCCTATGGCTACACCTTC. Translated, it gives CASTPDRAYGYTF.